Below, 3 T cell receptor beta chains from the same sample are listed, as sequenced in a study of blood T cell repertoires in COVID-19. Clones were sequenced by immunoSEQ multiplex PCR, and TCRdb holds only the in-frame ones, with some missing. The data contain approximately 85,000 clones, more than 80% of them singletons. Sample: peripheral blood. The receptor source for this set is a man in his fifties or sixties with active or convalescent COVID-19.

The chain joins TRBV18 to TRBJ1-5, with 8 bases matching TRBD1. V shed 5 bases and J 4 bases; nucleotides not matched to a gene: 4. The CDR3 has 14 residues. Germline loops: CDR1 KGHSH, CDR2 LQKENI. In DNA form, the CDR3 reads TGTGCCAGCTCAGCAGGGGGCAGAAATCAGCCCCAGCATTTT. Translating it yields CASSAGGRNQPQHF.

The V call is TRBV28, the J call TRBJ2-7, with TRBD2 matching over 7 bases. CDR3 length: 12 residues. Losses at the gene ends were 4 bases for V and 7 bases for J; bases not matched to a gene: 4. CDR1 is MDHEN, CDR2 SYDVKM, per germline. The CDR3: CASSSGRWEQYF. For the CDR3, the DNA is TGTGCCAGCAGTTCCGGGAGGTGGGAGCAGTACTTC.

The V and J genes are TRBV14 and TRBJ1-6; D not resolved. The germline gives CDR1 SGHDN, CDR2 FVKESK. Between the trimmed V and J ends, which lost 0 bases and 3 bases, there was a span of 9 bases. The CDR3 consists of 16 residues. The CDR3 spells CASSQENRNYNSPLHF. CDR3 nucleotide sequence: TGTGCCAGCAGCCAAGAAAACAGAAACTATAATTCACCCCTCCACTTT.